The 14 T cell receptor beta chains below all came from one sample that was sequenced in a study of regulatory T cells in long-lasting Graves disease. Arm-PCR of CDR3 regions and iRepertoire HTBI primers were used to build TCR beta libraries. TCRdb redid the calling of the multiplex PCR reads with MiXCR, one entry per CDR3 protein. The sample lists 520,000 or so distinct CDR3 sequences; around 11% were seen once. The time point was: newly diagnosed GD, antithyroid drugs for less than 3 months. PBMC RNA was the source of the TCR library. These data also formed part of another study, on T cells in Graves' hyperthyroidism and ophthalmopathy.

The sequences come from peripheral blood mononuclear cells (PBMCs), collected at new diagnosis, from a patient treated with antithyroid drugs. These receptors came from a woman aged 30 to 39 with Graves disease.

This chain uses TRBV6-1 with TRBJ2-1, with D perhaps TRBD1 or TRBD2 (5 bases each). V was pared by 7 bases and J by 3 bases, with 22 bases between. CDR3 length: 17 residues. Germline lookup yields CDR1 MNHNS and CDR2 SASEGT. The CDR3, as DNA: TGTGCCAGCACCTTAAAAGGGGCGGGCTCCCGCTACAATGAGCAGTTCTTC. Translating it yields CASTLKGAGSRYNEQFF.

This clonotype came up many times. In DNA, the CDR3 is TGTGCCAGCGCGGGACTAGCGGGAGGGCCCCACGAGCAGTACTTC. It is translated as CASAGLAGGPHEQYF. J is TRBJ2-7 and V is TRBV6-2 or TRBV6-3; 16 bases line up with TRBD2. CDR1 and CDR2 (germline): MNHEY, SVGEGT. The V segment lost 8 bases and the J segment 5 bases; nucleotides outside the gene matches: 6. The CDR3 extends over 15 amino acids.

The CDR3 bases are TGCAGTGCTAGGCTCAGCACAGATACGCAGTATTTT. It is translated as CSARLSTDTQYF. The chain combines TRBV20-1 with TRBJ2-3; D not resolved. V dropped 3 bases and J dropped 0 bases, with 4 bases sitting between them. This CDR3 is 12 amino acids long. Germline V CDR1 and CDR2: DFQATT, SNEGSKA (reference sequence).

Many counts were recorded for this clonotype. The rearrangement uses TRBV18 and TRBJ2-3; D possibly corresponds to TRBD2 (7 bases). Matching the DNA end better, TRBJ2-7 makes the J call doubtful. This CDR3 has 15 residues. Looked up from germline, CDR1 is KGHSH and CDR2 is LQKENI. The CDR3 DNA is TGTGCCAGCTCACAAGGGGGGGGTCAGACCTACGAGCAGTACTTC. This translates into CASSQGGGQTYEQYF.

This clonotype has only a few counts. CDR3 nucleotides: TGTGCCAGCAGCCCTACAGGGGCCCAGCGCAATGAGCAGTTCTTC. Residues: CASSPTGAQRNEQFF. The V and J genes are TRBV7-9 and TRBJ2-1, with 7 nucleotides matching TRBD1. The germline CDR1 and CDR2 sequences are SEHNR and FQNEAQ (reference sequence). The junction had 10 bases not matched to a gene; V was cut back by 5 bases and J by 6 bases. The CDR3 consists of 15 residues.

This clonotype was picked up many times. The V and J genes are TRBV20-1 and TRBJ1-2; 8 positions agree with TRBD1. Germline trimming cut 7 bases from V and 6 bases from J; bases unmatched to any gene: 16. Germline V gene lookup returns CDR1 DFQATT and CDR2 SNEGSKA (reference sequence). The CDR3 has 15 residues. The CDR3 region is CSVPTEDRVFNGYTF. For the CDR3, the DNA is TGCAGTGTCCCGACTGAGGACAGGGTATTCAATGGCTACACCTTC.

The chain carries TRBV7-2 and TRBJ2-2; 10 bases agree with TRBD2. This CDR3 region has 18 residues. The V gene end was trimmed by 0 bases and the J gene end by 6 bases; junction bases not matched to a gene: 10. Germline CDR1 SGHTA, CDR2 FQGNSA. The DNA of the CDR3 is TGTGCCAGCAGCTTAGCGCTGGCTAGCGGGAGATCGGCCGGGGAGCTGTTTTTT. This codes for CASSLALASGRSAGELFF.

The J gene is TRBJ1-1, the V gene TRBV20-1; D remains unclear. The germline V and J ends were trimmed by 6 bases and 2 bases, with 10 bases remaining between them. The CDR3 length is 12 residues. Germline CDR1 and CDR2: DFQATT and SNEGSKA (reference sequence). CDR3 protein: CSAQDQNTEAFF. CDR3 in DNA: TGCAGTGCCCAGGACCAAAACACTGAAGCTTTCTTT.

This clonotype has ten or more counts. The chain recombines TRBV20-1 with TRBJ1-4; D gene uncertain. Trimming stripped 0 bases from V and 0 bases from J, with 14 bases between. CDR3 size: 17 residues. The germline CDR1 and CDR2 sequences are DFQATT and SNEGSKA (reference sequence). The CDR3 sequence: CSARDLPRLATNEKLFF. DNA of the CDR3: TGCAGTGCTAGAGATCTCCCGCGACTGGCAACTAATGAAAAACTGTTTTTT.

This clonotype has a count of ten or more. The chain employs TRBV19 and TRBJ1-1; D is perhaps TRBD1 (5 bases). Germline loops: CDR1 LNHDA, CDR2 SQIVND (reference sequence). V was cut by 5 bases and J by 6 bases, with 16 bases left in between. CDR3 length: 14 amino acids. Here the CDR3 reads CASSQTSGLAEAFF. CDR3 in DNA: TGTGCCAGTAGTCAAACCTCAGGGCTGGCTGAAGCTTTCTTT.

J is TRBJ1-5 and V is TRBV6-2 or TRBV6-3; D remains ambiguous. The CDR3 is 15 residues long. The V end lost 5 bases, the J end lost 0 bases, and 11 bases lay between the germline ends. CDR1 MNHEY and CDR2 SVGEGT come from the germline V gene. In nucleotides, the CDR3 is TGTGCCAGCAGTGAAACCAGGTATAGCAATCAGCCCCAGCATTTT. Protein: CASSETRYSNQPQHF.

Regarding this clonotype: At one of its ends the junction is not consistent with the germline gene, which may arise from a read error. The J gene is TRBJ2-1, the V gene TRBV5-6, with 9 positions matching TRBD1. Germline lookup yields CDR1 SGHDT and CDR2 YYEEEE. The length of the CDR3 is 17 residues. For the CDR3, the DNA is TGTCCCAGCAGCTTTGGGAGGGGGACAGGGAGGGCCAATGAGCAGTTCTTC. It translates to CPSSFGRGTGRANEQFF.

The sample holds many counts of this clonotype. The CDR3 bases are TGTGCCAGCAGTTCCCTTTTAAGGGGGCGCCAAGAGACCCAGTACTTC. It specifies CASSSLLRGRQETQYF. The V gene is TRBV27, the J gene TRBJ2-5, with 7 bases aligning to TRBD1. V lost 4 bases and J lost 1; bases outside the gene matches: 9. This CDR3 contains 16 residues. The V gene's germline CDR1 is MNHEY and CDR2 SMNVEV (reference sequence).

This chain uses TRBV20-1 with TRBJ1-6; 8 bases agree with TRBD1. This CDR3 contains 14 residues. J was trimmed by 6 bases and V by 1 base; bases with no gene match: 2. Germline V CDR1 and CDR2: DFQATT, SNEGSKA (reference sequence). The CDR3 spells CSARGTGSNSPLHF. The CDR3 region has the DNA TGCAGTGCTAGAGGGACAGGGAGTAATTCACCCCTCCACTTT.